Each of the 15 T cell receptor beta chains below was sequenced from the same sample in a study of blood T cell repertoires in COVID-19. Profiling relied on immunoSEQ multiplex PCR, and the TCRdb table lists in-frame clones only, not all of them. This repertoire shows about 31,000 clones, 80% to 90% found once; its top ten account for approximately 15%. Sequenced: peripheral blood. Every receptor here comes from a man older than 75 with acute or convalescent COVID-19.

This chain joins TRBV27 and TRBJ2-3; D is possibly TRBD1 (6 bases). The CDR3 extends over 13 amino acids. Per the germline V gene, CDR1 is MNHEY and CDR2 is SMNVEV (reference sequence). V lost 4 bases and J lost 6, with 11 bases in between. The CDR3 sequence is CASSYVQGDTQYF. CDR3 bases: TGTGCCAGCAGTTACGTCCAGGGGGATACGCAGTATTTT.

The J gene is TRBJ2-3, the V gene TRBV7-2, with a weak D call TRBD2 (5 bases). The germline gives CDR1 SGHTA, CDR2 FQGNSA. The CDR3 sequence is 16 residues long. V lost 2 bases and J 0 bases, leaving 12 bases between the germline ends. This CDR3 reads CASSLPVRTSTDTQYF. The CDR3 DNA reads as TGTGCCAGCAGCTTACCAGTACGGACTAGCACAGATACGCAGTATTTT. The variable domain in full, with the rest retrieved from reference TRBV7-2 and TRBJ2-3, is GAGVSQSPSNKVTEKGKDVELRCDPISGHTALYWYRQSLGQGLEFLIYFQGNSAPDKSGLPSDRFSAERTGGSVSTLTIQRTQQEDSAVYLCASSLPVRTSTDTQYFGPGTRLTVL.

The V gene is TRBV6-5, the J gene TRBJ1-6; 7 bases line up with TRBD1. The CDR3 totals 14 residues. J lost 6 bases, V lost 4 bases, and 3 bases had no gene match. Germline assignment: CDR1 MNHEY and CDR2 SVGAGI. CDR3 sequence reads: CASSFDRANSPLHF. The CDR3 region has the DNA TGTGCCAGCAGTTTCGACAGGGCTAATTCACCCCTCCACTTT.

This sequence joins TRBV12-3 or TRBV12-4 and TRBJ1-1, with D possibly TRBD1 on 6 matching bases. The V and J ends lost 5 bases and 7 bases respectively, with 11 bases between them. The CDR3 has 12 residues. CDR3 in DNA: TGTGCCAGCAGTCCACAGGGACATGAAGCTTTCTTT. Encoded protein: CASSPQGHEAFF.

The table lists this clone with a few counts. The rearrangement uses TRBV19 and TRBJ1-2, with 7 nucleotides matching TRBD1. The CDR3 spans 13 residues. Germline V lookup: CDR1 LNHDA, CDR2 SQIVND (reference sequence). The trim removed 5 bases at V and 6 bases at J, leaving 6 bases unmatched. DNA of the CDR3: TGTGCCAGTAGTTCCACAGGGGCCCATGGCTACACCTTC. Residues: CASSSTGAHGYTF.

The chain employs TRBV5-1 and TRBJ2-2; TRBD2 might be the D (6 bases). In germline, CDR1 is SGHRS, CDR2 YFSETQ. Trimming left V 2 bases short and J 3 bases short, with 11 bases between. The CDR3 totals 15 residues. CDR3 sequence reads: CASSFLSGDTGELFF. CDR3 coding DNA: TGCGCCAGCAGCTTTCTATCGGGAGACACCGGGGAGCTGTTTTTT.

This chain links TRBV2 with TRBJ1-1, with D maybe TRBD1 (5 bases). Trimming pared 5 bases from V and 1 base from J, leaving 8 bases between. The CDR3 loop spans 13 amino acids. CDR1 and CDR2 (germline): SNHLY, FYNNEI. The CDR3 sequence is CASSTTGNTEAFF. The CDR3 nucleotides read TGTGCCAGCAGTACCACAGGGAACACTGAAGCTTTCTTT.

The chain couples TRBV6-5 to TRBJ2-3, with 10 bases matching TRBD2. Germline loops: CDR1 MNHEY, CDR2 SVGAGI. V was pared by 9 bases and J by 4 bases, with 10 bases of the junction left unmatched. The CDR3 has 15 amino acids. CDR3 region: CASRRAGGPPDTQYF. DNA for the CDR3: TGTGCCAGTCGGAGAGCGGGGGGGCCCCCAGATACGCAGTATTTT.

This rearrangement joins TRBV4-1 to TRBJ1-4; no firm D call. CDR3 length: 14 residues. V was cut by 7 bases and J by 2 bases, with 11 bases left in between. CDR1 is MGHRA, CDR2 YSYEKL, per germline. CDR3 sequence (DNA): TGCGCCAGCAACCCCCACGGGACTAATGAAAAACTGTTTTTT. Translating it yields CASNPHGTNEKLFF.

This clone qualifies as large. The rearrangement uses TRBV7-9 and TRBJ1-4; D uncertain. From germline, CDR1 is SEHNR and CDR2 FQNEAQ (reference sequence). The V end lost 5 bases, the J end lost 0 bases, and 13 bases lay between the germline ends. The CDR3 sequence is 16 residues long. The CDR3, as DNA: TGTGCCAGCAGCCACGCCCGAGAAGCAACTAATGAAAAACTGTTTTTT. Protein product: CASSHAREATNEKLFF. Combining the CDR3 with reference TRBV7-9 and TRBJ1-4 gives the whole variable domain DTGVSQNPRHKITKRGQNVTFRCDPISEHNRLYWYRQTLGQGPEFLTYFQNEAQLEKSRLLSDRFSAERPKGSFSTLEIQRTEQGDSAMYLCASSHAREATNEKLFFGSGTQLSVL.

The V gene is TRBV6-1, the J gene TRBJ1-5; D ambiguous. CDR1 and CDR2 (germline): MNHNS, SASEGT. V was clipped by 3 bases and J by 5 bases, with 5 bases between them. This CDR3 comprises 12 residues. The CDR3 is CASSDLHQPQHF. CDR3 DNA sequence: TGTGCCAGCAGTGATCTACATCAGCCCCAGCATTTT.

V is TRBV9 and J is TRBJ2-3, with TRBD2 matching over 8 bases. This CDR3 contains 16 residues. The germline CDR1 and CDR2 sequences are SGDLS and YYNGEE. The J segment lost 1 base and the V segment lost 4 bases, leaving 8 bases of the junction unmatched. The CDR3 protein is CASSREGHQRTDTQYF. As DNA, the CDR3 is TGTGCCAGCAGCCGGGAGGGACATCAACGCACAGATACGCAGTATTTT.

CDR3: CASSSLWETQYF. In nucleotides, the CDR3 is TGTGCCAGCAGCTCACTATGGGAGACCCAGTACTTC. This rearrangement joins TRBV11-2 to TRBJ2-5, with D uncertain. The V end lost 4 bases, the J end lost 5 bases, and 8 bases lay between the germline ends. Germline-derived CDR1 and CDR2 are SGHAT and FQNNGV. The CDR3 has 12 amino acids.

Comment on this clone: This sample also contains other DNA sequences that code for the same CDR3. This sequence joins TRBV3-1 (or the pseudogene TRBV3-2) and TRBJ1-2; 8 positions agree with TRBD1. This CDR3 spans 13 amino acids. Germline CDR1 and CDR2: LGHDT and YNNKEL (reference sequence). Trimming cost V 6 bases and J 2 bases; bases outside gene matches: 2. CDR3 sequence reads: CASRTGANYGYTF. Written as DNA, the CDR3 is TGTGCCAGCAGGACAGGGGCAAACTATGGCTACACCTTC.

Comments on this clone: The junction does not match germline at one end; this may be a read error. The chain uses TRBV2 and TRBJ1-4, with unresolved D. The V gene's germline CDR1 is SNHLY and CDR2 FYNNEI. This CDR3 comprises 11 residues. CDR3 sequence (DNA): TGCGGCGGGAAGGAAAGTGAAAAACTGTTTTTT. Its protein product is CGGKESEKLFF.